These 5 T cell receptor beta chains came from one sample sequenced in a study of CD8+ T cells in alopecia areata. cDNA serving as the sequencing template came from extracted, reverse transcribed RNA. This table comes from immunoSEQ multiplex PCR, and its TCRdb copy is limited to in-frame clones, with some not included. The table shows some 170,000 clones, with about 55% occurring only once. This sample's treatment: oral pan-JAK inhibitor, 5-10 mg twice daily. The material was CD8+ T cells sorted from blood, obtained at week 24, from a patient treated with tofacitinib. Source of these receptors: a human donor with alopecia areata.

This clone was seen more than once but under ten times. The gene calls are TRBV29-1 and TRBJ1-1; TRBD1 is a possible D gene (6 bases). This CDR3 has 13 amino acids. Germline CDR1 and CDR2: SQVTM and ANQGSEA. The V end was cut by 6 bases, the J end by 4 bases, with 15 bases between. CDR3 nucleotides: TGCAGCGTGGGGAACGGACAGACCACTGAAGCTTTCTTT. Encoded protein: CSVGNGQTTEAFF.

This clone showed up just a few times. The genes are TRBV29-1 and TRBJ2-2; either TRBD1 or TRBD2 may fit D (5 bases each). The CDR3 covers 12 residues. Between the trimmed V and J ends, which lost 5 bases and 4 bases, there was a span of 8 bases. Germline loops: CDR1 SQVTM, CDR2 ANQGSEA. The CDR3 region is CSVTGRTGELFF. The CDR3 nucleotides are TGCAGCGTTACGGGGCGCACCGGGGAGCTGTTTTTT.

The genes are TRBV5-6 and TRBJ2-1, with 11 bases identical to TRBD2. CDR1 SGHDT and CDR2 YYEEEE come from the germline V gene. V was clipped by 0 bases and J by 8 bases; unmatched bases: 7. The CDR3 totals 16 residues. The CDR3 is CASSLGPTSGEDEQFF. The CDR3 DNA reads TGTGCCAGCAGCTTGGGGCCGACTAGCGGGGAGGATGAGCAGTTCTTC.

The chain's CDR3 is CASSLAEGGGTEAFF. The CDR3 DNA follows: TGCGCCAGCAGCTTGGCCGAGGGGGGTGGGACTGAAGCTTTCTTT. The chain is built from TRBV5-1 and TRBJ1-1, with a possible D match to TRBD1 (6 bases). Trimming removed 0 bases at V and 5 bases at J, with 14 bases between. CDR1 and CDR2 from the germline V gene are SGHRS and YFSETQ. The CDR3 consists of 15 residues.

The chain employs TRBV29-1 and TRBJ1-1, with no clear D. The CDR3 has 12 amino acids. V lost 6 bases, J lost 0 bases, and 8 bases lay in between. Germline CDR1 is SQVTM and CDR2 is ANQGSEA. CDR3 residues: CSVISMNTEAFF. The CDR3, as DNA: TGCAGCGTCATCAGCATGAACACTGAAGCTTTCTTT. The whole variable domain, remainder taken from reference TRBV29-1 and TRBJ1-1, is SAVISQKPSRDICQRGTSLTIQCQVDSQVTMMFWYRQQPGQSLTLIATANQGSEATYESGFVIDKFPISRPNLTFSTLTVSNMSPEDSSIYLCSVISMNTEAFFGQGTRLTVV.